This TCR beta chain emerged from a study of T cell clonality in common variable immunodeficiency. Method: immunoSEQ multiplex PCR; TCRdb's copy keeps in-frame clones and lacks some. The profile covers 20,000 to 25,000 clones, none occurring a single time. This clone was observed many times. Its cognate antigen is unknown. Aged 9 to 64 years, CVID subjects averaged about 39 years old. Both groups were predominantly of Caucasian heritage. Each donor provided 5 to 8 ml of heparinized whole blood. Study findings and constraints: T cell subpopulation sequencing would be needed to explain CVID clonality. Common variable immunodeficiency TCR beta sequences reportedly had fewer deletions and N-nucleotide insertions.

Sequencing input: peripheral blood mononuclear cells. The sequence derives from a human donor with common variable immunodeficiency.

CDR3 amino acids: CASSSTGYRETQYF. The sequenced part of the CDR3 DNA is TGTGCCAGCAGTTCAACAGGGTACCGGGAGACC. This rearrangement joins TRBV7-2 to TRBJ2-5; perhaps TRBD1 as D (6 bases). The read ends 3 residues shy of where the CDR3 ends; the end is completed using the germline J gene. The ends were cut back, 6 bases at V and 5 bases at J, with 16 bases in the middle. The CDR3 is made up of 14 amino acids. Germline V lookup: CDR1 SGHTA, CDR2 FQGNSA.